The 8 T cell receptor beta chains listed next were all sequenced from one sample in a study of identical twins' blood T cells. TCRdb processed the 5' RACE reads anew with MiXCR; each CDR3 protein has one entry. This sample has a few hundred thousand distinct CDR3 sequences, with 28% found just once. The sequencing input was PBMCs. These receptors all come from a woman aged 18 to 50 in good health.

This clonotype showed up just a few times. This sequence joins TRBV7-2 and TRBJ2-7; D unresolved. Germline V gene sequence: CDR1 SGHTA, CDR2 FQGNSA. Trimming stripped 6 bases from V and 0 bases from J, with 12 bases between. This CDR3 is 14 amino acids long. The CDR3 DNA is TGTGCCAGCAGAAGCCTTTTAAGCTCCTACGAGCAGTACTTC. Translated, it gives CASRSLLSSYEQYF.

The rearrangement links TRBV5-1 to TRBJ1-2; D unresolved. With 4 bases removed from V and 0 bases from J, the gap between germline ends came to 13 bases. The germline gives CDR1 SGHRS, CDR2 YFSETQ. The CDR3 sequence is 15 residues long. This CDR3 is CASSLADGPNYGYTF. The DNA for the CDR3 is TGCGCCAGCAGCCTGGCTGACGGACCTAACTATGGCTACACCTTC.

This chain connects TRBV4-3 to TRBJ1-2; D not certain. This CDR3 is 15 amino acids long. Germline V gene sequence: CDR1 LGHNA, CDR2 YSLEER. The V end was cut by 1 base, the J end by 2 bases, with 11 bases between. This CDR3 is CASSQVTGFNYGYTF. DNA of the CDR3: TGCGCCAGCAGCCAAGTTACTGGGTTCAACTATGGCTACACCTTC.

This clonotype has only a few counts. This sequence joins TRBV7-9 and TRBJ1-5, with D unresolved. Germline values: CDR1 SEHNR, CDR2 FQNEAQ (reference sequence). V was cut by 5 bases and J by 2 bases, with 10 bases left in between. CDR3 size: 14 residues. In DNA, the CDR3 is TGTGCCAGCAGCCTTACGACCGGCAATCAGCCCCAGCATTTT. Its translation: CASSLTTGNQPQHF.

This clonotype was detected ten times or more. The chain couples TRBV3-1 to TRBJ1-1; D unresolved. This CDR3 has 13 amino acids. V gave up 2 bases and J gave up 5 bases, with 9 bases separating them. Looked up from germline, CDR1 is LGHDT and CDR2 is YNNKEL (reference sequence). This chain's CDR3 is CASSQRGGTEAFF. CDR3 DNA: TGTGCCAGCAGCCAACGAGGTGGGACTGAAGCTTTCTTT.

This clonotype was observed a few times. This chain joins TRBV7-9 and TRBJ2-1, with D perhaps matching TRBD2 (5 bases). Trimming cost V 8 bases and J 7 bases, with 9 bases left between them. The CDR3 sequence is 11 residues long. The germline V gene has CDR1 SEHNR and CDR2 FQNEAQ (reference sequence). This CDR3 is CASAGGNEQFF. The CDR3 region has the DNA TGTGCCAGCGCGGGCGGAAATGAGCAGTTCTTC. Using reference TRBV7-9 and TRBJ2-1 for the parts outside the CDR3, the full variable domain is DTGVSQNPRHKITKRGQNVTFRCDPISEHNRLYWYRQTLGQGPEFLTYFQNEAQLEKSRLLSDRFSAERPKGSFSTLEIQRTEQGDSAMYLCASAGGNEQFFGPGTRLTVL.

The CDR3 loop reads CSANHGREGYTF. Here the CDR3 DNA reads TGCAGTGCTAATCACGGGCGAGAAGGCTACACCTTC. The chain links TRBV20-1 to TRBJ1-2; D gene uncertain. Trimming removed 4 bases from V and 8 bases from J, with 14 bases in between. Germline V gives CDR1 DFQATT, CDR2 SNEGSKA (reference sequence). This CDR3 contains 12 residues.

This clonotype showed up just a few times. The chain recombines TRBV19 with TRBJ2-1; TRBD1 matches 9 bases. CDR3 size: 17 residues. Per the germline V gene, CDR1 is LNHDA and CDR2 is SQIVND (reference sequence). V dropped 7 bases and J dropped 5; count of bases not matched to a gene: 15. CDR3 sequence: CASTTYIGDRADNEQFF. CDR3 DNA: TGTGCCAGTACCACCTATATTGGGGACAGGGCGGACAATGAGCAGTTCTTC. The full variable domain, in which reference TRBV19 and TRBJ2-1 provide the parts outside the CDR3, is DGGITQSPKYLFRKEGQNVTLSCEQNLNHDAMYWYRQDPGQGLRLIYYSQIVNDFQKGDIAEGYSVSREKKESFPLTVTSAQKNPTAFYLCASTTYIGDRADNEQFFGPGTRLTVL.